These T cell receptor beta chains were read from a single sample in a study of OX40 agonist ivuxolimab in advanced cancers. Only in-frame clones appear in the TCRdb table, and some are missing; sequencing was by immunoSEQ multiplex PCR. The sample has 70,000 to 90,000 clones, about 85% seen once; the top ten hold approximately 8%. The sample was CD4+ or CD8+ T cells sorted from blood, taken in a trial of the OX40 agonist ivuxolimab. All receptors come from an adult with an advanced solid tumor such as melanoma, head and neck, liver or kidney cancer. Both conserved end residues are part of each CDR3. Fields, in order: V gene, D gene, J gene, CDR3 length, clone size, CDR3 DNA, CDR3 protein. A D gene is named only where the DNA matches it firmly. Expanded clones get a size class; other rows say once, few or many, or leave the size out.

>TRBV5-1|TRBD2|TRBJ2-1|15|few
TGCGCCAGCAGCAACCTAGCGGGAGGGCAGAATGAGCAGTTCTTC
CASSNLAGGQNEQFF
>TRBV5-1|.|TRBJ1-6|15|once
TGCGCCAGCAGCTCCAGTGGACTCGCGAATTCACCCCTCCACTTT
CASSSSGLANSPLHF
>TRBV30|TRBD1|TRBJ1-6|16|.
TGTGCCTGGAGTGCCTTCACCGGGACAGGGAATTCACCCCTCCACTTT
CAWSAFTGTGNSPLHF
>TRBV6-1|TRBD1|TRBJ2-7|14|few
TGTGCCAGCAGTAAGGACAGGCAATTCTACGAGCAGTACTTC
CASSKDRQFYEQYF
>TRBV7-9|.|TRBJ2-2|17|.
TGTGCCAGCAGCTTCGGTCGAAGGGGATCGAACACCGGGGAGCTGTTTTTT
CASSFGRRGSNTGELFF
>TRBV5-1|.|TRBJ1-2|15|once
TGCGCCACCTCTCCCGGGGGGGCTGGGAACTATGGCTACACCTTC
CATSPGGAGNYGYTF
>TRBV7-3|.|TRBJ2-3|14|.
TGTGCCAGCAGCTTAACGCTTGGCACAGATACGCAGTATTTT
CASSLTLGTDTQYF
>TRBV6-5|TRBD1|TRBJ1-1|16|.
TGTGCCAGCAGTTATCTCCTAGGACAGGGTAGCACTGAAGCTTTCTTT
CASSYLLGQGSTEAFF
>TRBV6-5|.|TRBJ2-5|13|.
TGTGCCAGCAGTTTAGGGACGAAAGAGACCCAGTACTTC
CASSLGTKETQYF
>TRBV27|TRBD1|TRBJ2-7|13|.
TGTGCCAGCAGCAAGGGACAGGTACCCCCGCAGTACTTC
CASSKGQVPPQYF
>TRBV5-1|.|TRBJ2-3|14|once
TGCGCCAGCAGCTTGAGCGCTAGCACAGATACGCAGTATTTT
CASSLSASTDTQYF
>TRBV7-9|TRBD1|TRBJ1-5|14|.
TGTGCCAGCAGCTCCACAGGGGGCAATCAGCCCCAGCATTTT
CASSSTGGNQPQHF
>TRBV28|.|TRBJ1-6|14|.
TGTGCCAGCAGTTCGGGACGGAATAATTCACCCCTCCACTTT
CASSSGRNNSPLHF
>TRBV11-3|TRBD1|TRBJ2-7|14|.
TGTGCCAGCTCAGTTGGGACAGGGATGGGTGAGCAGTACTTC
CASSVGTGMGEQYF
>TRBV4-2|.|TRBJ2-1|12|few
TGTGCCAGCAGGAGGGACTACAATGAGCAGTTCTTC
CASRRDYNEQFF
>TRBV7-9|.|TRBJ1-5|14|.
TGTGCCAGCACCGATCGTGGGGGCAATCAGCCCCAGCATTTT
CASTDRGGNQPQHF
>TRBV7-9|.|TRBJ2-7|15|.
TGTGCCAGCAGCTTAGCGGATGTGTCTGCCTACGAGCAGTACTTC
CASSLADVSAYEQYF
>TRBV2|.|TRBJ2-5|12|.
TGTGCCAGCAGTGCAAACCTGGAGACCCAGTACTTC
CASSANLETQYF
>TRBV27|.|TRBJ2-3|14|.
TGTGCTGTCCGCAGGGGACCCAACACAGATACGCAGTATTTT
CAVRRGPNTDTQYF
>TRBV7-2|TRBD2|TRBJ2-3|15|.
TGTGCCAGCACCACGAGCGGGAGGAGCACAGATACGCAGTATTTT
CASTTSGRSTDTQYF
>TRBV27|.|TRBJ1-2|16|.
TGTGCCAGCAGTTTTGGGGGTCACGGAAAGTTCGAGAGCTACACCTTC
CASSFGGHGKFESYTF
>TRBV6-5|.|TRBJ1-3|11|.
TGTGCCAGCGGCGGGGGAAACACCATATATTTT
CASGGGNTIYF
>TRBV11-2|.|TRBJ1-2|12|few
TGTGCCAGCAGCCCTTCTAACTATGGCTACACCTTC
CASSPSNYGYTF
>TRBV7-9|.|TRBJ2-2|14|.
TGTGCCAGCAGCCACGACTGGAACACCGGGGAGCTGTTTTTT
CASSHDWNTGELFF
>TRBV7-8|.|TRBJ2-3|14|few
TGTGCCAGCAGTTACAGGGCACTCACAGATACGCAGTATTTT
CASSYRALTDTQYF
>TRBV20-1|.|TRBJ2-1|11|.
TGCAGTGCACTGGGGTCCTATGAGCAGTTCTTC
CSALGSYEQFF
>TRBV5-1|.|TRBJ1-2|13|.
TGCGCCAGCAGCTCGACCGCGCTCTATGGCTACACCTTC
CASSSTALYGYTF
>TRBV6-5|TRBD1|TRBJ1-1|13|once
TGTGCCAGCAGTTATCCAGGGGGCACTGAAGCTTTCTTT
CASSYPGGTEAFF
>TRBV7-6|TRBD1|TRBJ2-7|16|.
TGTGCCAGCAGCTTAGGACCGGGACAGGGCAGGTGGGAGCAGTACTTC
CASSLGPGQGRWEQYF
>TRBV11-2|TRBD1|TRBJ1-1|14|.
TGTGCCAGCAGCATCATGACAGGGCGCACTGAAGCTTTCTTT
CASSIMTGRTEAFF
>TRBV7-3|TRBD2|TRBJ2-5|15|few
TGTGCCAGCAGCTTAACGAATAGCGGGGTGGAGACCCAGTACTTC
CASSLTNSGVETQYF
>TRBV11-2|TRBD2|TRBJ2-2|17|.
TGTGCCAGCAGCTCCATCGCACGACTAGCGAGTACCGGGGAGCTGTTTTTT
CASSSIARLASTGELFF
>TRBV10-3|.|TRBJ2-7|14|few
TGTGCCATCACCCGAGAGACAGCCTCCTACGAGCAGTACTTC
CAITRETASYEQYF
>TRBV28|.|TRBJ2-7|16|.
TGTGCCAGCAGTTTTCACATACAGGGTAGCTCCTACGAGCAGTATTTC
CASSFHIQGSSYEQYF
>TRBV7-6|.|TRBJ2-3|15|.
TGTGCCAGCAGCTTAGCCAGCGGTAGCACAGATACGCAGTATTTT
CASSLASGSTDTQYF
>TRBV6-5|.|TRBJ2-5|14|.
TGTGCCAGCAGTTACGGCCAGCCCTCGGTGACCCAGTACTTC
CASSYGQPSVTQYF
>TRBV28|.|TRBJ2-2|15|.
TGTGCCAGCAGTATGTCCGGGGCCACGGCCGGGGAGCTGTTTTTT
CASSMSGATAGELFF
>TRBV5-1|.|TRBJ1-5|14|.
TGCGCCAGCAGCTCAGGACCGCCCGGAGAGCCCCAGCATTTT
CASSSGPPGEPQHF
>TRBV7-9|TRBD1|TRBJ1-1|13|few
TGTGCCAGCAGCCAGACAGGGTCCACTGAAGCTTTCTTT
CASSQTGSTEAFF
>TRBV5-1|.|TRBJ1-2|13|.
TGCGCCAGCAGCTCAGAGGGGGTCTCGGGCTACACCTTC
CASSSEGVSGYTF
>TRBV6-5|TRBD2|TRBJ2-7|13|.
TGTGCCAGCACTAGCGGGAGATACTACGAGCAGTACTTC
CASTSGRYYEQYF
>TRBV7-2|TRBD1|TRBJ2-7|16|.
TGTGCCAGCAGCTTAGGGGGGACAGGGGCCAGCTACGAGCAGTACTTC
CASSLGGTGASYEQYF
>TRBV6-6|.|TRBJ2-7|13|.
TGTGCCAGCAGTGGACGGGCCTCCTACGAGCAGTACTTC
CASSGRASYEQYF
>TRBV28|.|TRBJ1-2|15|.
TGTGCCAGCAGTTCTCCCCCGGGCGACCGGGGGGGCTACACCTTC
CASSSPPGDRGGYTF
>TRBV13|TRBD1|TRBJ2-7|15|once
TGTCCCAGCAGCTTAGGAGGGGGACAGGGGGGAGAGCAGTACTTC
CPSSLGGGQGGEQYF
>TRBV15|.|TRBJ2-5|15|.
TGTGCCACCAGCAGAGATCGCACAGGGCGGAAGACCCAGTACTTC
CATSRDRTGRKTQYF
>TRBV6-6|.|TRBJ1-2|14|.
TGTGCCAGCAGTTACTTCGCGACCGACTATGGCTACACCTTC
CASSYFATDYGYTF
>TRBV5-6|TRBD1|TRBJ1-1|13|.
TGTGCCAGCGGACGGACAGGTGTCGCTGAAGCTTTCTTT
CASGRTGVAEAFF
>TRBV6-1|TRBD1|TRBJ2-7|14|.
TGTGCCAGCGATTCCGGGACAGGGTTCTACGAGCAGTACTTC
CASDSGTGFYEQYF
>TRBV6-5|TRBD1|TRBJ2-7|16|.
TGTGCCAGCAGTTACAGTCGGAGGACAGGGTCCTACGAGCAGTACTTC
CASSYSRRTGSYEQYF
>TRBV7-2|.|TRBJ2-7|14|.
TGTGCCAGCAGCTTAAAGCGACTAGAAGGCGAGCAGTACTTC
CASSLKRLEGEQYF
>TRBV28|.|TRBJ1-1|13|.
TGTGCCAGCGAAGCCCGAGAGCTTGCTGAAGCTTTCTTT
CASEARELAEAFF
>TRBV19|TRBD1|TRBJ1-1|15|once
TGTGCCAGTAGTAGGGGACAGCGACTGAACACTGAAGCTTTCTTT
CASSRGQRLNTEAFF
>TRBV11-2|.|TRBJ1-4|14|.
TGTGCCAGCAGCTTAGAAAGGGGTGTAGAAAAACTGTTTTTT
CASSLERGVEKLFF
>TRBV29-1|TRBD1|TRBJ1-4|13|.
TGCAGCGTCTCACAGGGGATAAATGAAAAACTGTTTTTT
CSVSQGINEKLFF
>TRBV28|.|TRBJ1-4|15|once
TGTGCCAGCAGTTTGTCCGGACTTCGGGGGGAAAAACTGTTTTTT
CASSLSGLRGEKLFF
>TRBV7-9|TRBD1|TRBJ1-1|15|.
TGTGCCAGCAGCGCCGGGACAGGGGGTGACACTGAAGCTTTCTTT
CASSAGTGGDTEAFF
>TRBV5-1|TRBD2|TRBJ2-7|14|.
TGCGCCAGCAGCTACACTAGCGCCGAGGACGAGCAGTACTTC
CASSYTSAEDEQYF
>TRBV28|.|TRBJ2-3|13|once
TGTGCCAGCAGTTTCCATCCCTCTAGGTTTCAGTATTTT
CASSFHPSRFQYF